This entry features one TCR beta chain sequence. What it recognizes is unknown. This sample was taken from a study of cytomegalovirus exposure and HLA in healthy donors. Study-wide points: The study flagged about 150 TCR beta chains as cytomegalovirus-associated.

Germline V gene lookup returns CDR1 SGHTA and CDR2 FQGNSA. The CDR3 consists of 11 residues. The PCR contained 60 Vbeta and 13 Jbeta primers. Measured with immunoSEQ multiplex PCR; TCRdb has only the in-frame clones, and not every one. In the table there are 120,000 or so clones, 75% to 85% of which are singletons. The V call is TRBV7-2, the J call TRBJ2-1, with D possibly matching TRBD2 (6 bases). This TCR derives from a woman aged 45-60 years in good health and CMV-seropositive. The sequencing sample was made of PBMCs. CDR3 sequence: CSGTPYNEQFF. DNA of the CDR3: TGTAGCGGGACTCCCTACAATGAGCAGTTCTTC.